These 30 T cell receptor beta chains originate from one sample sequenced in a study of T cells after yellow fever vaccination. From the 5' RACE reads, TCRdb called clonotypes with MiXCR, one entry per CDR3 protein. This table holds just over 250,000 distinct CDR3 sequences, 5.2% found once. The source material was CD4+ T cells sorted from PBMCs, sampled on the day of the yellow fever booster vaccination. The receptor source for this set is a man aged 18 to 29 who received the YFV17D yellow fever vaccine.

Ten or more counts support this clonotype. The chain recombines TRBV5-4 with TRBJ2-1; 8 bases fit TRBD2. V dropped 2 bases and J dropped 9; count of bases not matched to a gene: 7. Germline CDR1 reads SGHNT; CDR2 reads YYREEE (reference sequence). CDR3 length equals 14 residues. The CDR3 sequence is CASSFRTGGLEQFF. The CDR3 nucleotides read TGTGCCAGCAGCTTCCGAACGGGGGGGCTTGAGCAGTTCTTC.

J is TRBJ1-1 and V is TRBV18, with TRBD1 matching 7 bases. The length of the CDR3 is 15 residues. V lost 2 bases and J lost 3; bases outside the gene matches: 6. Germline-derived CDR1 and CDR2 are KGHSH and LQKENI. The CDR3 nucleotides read TGTGCCAGCTCACCAGCTCATACAGGGGACACTGAAGCTTTCTTT. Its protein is CASSPAHTGDTEAFF.

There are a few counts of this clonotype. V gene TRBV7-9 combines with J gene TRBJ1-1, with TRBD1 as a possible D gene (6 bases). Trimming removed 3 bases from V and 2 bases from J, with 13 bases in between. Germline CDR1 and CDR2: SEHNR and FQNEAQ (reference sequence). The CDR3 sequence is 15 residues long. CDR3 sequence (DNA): TGTGCCAGCAGCTTCGGGAGGGGGGGAAACACTGAAGCTTTCTTT. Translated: CASSFGRGGNTEAFF.

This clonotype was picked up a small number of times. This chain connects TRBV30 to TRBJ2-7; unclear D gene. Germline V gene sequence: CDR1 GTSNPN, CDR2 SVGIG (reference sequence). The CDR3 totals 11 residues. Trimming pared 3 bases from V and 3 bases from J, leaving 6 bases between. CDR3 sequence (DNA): TGTGCCTGGAGCTCAAACTACGAGCAGTACTTC. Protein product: CAWSSNYEQYF. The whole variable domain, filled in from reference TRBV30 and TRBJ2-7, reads SQTIHQWPATLVQPVGSPLSLECTVEGTSNPNLYWYRQAAGRGLQLLFYSVGIGQISSEVPQNLSASRPQDRQFILSSKKLLLSDSGFYLCAWSSNYEQYFGPGTRLTVT.

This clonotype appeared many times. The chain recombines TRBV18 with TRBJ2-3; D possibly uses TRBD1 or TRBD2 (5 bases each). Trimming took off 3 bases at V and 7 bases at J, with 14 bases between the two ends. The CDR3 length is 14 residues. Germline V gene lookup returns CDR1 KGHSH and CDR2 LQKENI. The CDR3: CASSPGTGVYTQYF. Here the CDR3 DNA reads TGTGCCAGCTCACCCGGGACCGGAGTATATACGCAGTATTTT.

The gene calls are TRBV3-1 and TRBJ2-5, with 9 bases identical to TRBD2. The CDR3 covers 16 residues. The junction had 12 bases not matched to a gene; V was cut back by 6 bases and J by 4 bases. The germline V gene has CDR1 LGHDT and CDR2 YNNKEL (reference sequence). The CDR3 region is CASRPTGTSPGETQYF. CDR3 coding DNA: TGTGCCAGCAGACCAACCGGGACTAGCCCGGGAGAGACCCAGTACTTC.

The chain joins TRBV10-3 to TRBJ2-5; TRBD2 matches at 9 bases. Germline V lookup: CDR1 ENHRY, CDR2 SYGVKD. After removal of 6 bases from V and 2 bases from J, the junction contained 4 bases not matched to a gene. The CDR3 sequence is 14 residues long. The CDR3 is CAISPSGVQETQYF. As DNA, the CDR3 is TGTGCCATCAGCCCTAGCGGGGTGCAAGAGACCCAGTACTTC.

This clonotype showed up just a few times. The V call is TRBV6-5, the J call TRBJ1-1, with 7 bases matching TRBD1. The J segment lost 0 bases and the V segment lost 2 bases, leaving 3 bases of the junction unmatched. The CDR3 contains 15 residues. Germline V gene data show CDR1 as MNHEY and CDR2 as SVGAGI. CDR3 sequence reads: CASSYTGAMNTEAFF. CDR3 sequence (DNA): TGTGCCAGCAGTTACACAGGGGCTATGAACACTGAAGCTTTCTTT.

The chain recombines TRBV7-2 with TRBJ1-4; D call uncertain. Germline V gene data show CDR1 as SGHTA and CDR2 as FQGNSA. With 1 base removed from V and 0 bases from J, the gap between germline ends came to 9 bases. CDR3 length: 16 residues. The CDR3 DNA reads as TGTGCCAGCAGCTTAGAGCAGAGAGCAACTAATGAAAAACTGTTTTTT. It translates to CASSLEQRATNEKLFF.

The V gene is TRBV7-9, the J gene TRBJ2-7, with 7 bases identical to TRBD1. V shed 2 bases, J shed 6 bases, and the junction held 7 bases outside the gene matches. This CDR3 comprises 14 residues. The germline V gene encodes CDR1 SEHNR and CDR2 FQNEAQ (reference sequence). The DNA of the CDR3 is TGTGCCAGCAGCTTAAACTCAAGGGGGCGCGAGCAGTACTTC. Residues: CASSLNSRGREQYF.

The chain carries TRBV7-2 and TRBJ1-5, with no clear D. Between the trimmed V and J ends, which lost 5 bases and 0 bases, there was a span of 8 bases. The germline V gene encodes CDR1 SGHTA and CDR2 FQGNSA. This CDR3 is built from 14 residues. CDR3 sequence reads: CASSPMNSNQPQHF. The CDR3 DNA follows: TGTGCCAGCAGCCCTATGAATAGCAATCAGCCCCAGCATTTT.

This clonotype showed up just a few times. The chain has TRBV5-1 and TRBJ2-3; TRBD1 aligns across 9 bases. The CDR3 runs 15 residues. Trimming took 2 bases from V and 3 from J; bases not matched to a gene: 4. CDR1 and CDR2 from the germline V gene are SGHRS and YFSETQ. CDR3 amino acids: CASSFGTGHTDTQYF. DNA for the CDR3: TGCGCCAGCAGCTTCGGGACAGGGCATACAGATACGCAGTATTTT.

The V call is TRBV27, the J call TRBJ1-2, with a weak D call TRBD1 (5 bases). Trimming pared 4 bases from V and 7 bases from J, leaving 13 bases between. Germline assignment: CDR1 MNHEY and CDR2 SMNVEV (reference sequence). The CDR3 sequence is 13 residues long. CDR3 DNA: TGTGCCAGCAGTTCAGCAGGGTGGGGTGGCTACACCTTC. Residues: CASSSAGWGGYTF.

The CDR3 loop reads CAISAHPGDTGELFF. CDR3 sequence (DNA): TGTGCCATCAGTGCGCACCCGGGGGACACCGGGGAGCTGTTTTTT. V gene TRBV10-3 combines with J gene TRBJ2-2; possible D gene TRBD2, 6 bases. The germline V gene has CDR1 ENHRY and CDR2 SYGVKD. The CDR3 loop spans 15 amino acids. Trimming removed 4 bases at V and 3 bases at J, with 12 bases between.

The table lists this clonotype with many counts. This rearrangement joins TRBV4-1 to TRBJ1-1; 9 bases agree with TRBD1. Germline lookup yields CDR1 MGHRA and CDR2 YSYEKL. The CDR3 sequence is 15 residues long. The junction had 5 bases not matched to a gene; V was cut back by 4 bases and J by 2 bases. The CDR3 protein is CASSRPGQGNTEAFF. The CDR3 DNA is TGCGCCAGCAGCCGACCGGGACAGGGAAACACTGAAGCTTTCTTT.

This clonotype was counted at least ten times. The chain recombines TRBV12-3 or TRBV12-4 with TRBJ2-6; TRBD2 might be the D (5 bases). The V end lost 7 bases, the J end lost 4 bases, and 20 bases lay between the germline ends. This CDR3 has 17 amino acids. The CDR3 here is CASTTRAAPGGANVLTF. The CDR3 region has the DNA TGTGCCAGCACTACGAGAGCGGCTCCTGGGGGGGCCAACGTCCTGACTTTC.

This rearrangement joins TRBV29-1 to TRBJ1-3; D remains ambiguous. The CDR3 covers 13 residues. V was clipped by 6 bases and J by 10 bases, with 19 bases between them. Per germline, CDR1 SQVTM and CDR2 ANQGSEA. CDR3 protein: CSVRLQWGGTIYF. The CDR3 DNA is TGCAGCGTGAGATTACAGTGGGGTGGTACCATATATTTT.

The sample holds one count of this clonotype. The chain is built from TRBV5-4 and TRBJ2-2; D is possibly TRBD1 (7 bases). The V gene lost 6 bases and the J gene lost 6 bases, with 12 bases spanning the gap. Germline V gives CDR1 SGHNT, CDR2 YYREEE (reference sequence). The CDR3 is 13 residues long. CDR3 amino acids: CASKAGGPGELFF. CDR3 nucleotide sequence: TGTGCCAGCAAGGCAGGGGGGCCCGGGGAGCTGTTTTTT.

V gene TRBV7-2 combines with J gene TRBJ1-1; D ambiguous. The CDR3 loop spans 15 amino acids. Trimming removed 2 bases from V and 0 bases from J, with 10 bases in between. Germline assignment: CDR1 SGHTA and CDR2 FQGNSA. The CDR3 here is CASSLYLSVNTEAFF. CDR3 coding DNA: TGTGCCAGCAGCTTATATCTTTCGGTGAACACTGAAGCTTTCTTT.

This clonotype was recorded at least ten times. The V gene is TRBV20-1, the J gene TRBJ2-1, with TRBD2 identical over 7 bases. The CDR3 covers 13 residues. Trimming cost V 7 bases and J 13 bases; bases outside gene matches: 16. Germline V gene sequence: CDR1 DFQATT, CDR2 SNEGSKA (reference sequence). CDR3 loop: CSVTSGAYRGQFF. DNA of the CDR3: TGCAGTGTGACGAGCGGGGCCTATAGGGGTCAGTTCTTC.

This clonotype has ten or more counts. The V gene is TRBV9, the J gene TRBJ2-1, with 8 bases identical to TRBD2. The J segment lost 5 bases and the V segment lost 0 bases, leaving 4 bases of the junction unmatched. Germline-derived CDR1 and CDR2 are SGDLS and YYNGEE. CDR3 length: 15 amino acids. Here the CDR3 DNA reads TGTGCCAGCAGCGTAGAATTGCGGGGGGACAATGAGCAGTTCTTC. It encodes CASSVELRGDNEQFF.

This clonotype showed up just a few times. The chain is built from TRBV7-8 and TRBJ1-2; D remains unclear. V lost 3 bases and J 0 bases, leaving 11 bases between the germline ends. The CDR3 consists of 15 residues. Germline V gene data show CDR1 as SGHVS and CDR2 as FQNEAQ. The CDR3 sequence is CASSFGVHANYGYTF. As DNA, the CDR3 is TGTGCCAGCAGCTTCGGGGTCCATGCTAACTATGGCTACACCTTC.

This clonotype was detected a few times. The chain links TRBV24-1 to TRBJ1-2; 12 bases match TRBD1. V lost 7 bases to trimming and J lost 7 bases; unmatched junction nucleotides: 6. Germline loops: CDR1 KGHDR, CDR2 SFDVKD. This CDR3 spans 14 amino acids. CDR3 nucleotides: TGTGCCACCAGCCCGGGACAGGGGGCCGGTGGCTACACCTTC. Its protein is CATSPGQGAGGYTF.

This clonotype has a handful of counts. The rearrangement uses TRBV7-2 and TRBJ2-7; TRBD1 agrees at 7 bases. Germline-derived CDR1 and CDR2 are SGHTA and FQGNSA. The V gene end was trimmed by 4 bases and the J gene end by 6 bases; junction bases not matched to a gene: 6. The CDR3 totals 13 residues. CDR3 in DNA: TGTGCCAGCAGCTCTAGGACAGGACGCGAGCAGTACTTC. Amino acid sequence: CASSSRTGREQYF.

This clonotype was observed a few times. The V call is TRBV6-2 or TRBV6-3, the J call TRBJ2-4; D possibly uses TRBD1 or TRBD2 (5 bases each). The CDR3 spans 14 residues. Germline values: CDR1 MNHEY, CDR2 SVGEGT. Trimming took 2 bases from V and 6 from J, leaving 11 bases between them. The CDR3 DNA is TGTGCCAGCAGTTACCCCTGGGACGCAAACATTCAGTACTTC. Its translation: CASSYPWDANIQYF.

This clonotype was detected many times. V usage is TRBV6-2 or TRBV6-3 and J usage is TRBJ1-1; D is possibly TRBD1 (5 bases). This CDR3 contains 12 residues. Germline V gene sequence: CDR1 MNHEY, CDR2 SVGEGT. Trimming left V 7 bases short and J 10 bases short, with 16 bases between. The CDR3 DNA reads TGTGCCAGCATCTCCGAGGGGCGGGGAGCTTTCTTT. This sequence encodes CASISEGRGAFF.

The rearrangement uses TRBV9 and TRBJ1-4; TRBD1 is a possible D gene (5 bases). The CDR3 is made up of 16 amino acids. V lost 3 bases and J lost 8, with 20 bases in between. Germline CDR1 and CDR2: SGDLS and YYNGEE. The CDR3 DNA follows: TGTGCCAGCAGCGGAGGGGACCCCGGATCACGAGAAAAACTGTTTTTT. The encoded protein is CASSGGDPGSREKLFF.

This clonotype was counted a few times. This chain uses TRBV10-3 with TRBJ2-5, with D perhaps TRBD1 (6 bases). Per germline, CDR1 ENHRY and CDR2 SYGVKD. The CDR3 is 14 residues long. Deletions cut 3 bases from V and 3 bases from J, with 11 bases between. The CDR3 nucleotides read TGTGCCATCAGTGACAAAGACAGGAAAGAGACCCAGTACTTC. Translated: CAISDKDRKETQYF.

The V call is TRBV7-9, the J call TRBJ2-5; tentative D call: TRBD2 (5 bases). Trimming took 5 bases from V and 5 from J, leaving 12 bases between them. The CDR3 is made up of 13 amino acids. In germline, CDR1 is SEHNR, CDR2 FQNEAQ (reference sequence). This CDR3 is CASSTTKVETQYF. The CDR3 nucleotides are TGTGCCAGCAGCACGACTAAAGTCGAGACCCAGTACTTC.

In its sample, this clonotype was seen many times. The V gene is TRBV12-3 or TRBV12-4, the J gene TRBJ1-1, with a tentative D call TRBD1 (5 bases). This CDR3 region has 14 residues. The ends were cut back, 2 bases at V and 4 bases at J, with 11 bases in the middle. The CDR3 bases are TGTGCCAGCAGTTTACAGGGCCCCAGCACTGAAGCTTTCTTT. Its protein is CASSLQGPSTEAFF.